This T cell receptor (beta chain) originates from a study of blood T cell repertoires in COVID-19. Study at large: Acute-phase and convalescent COVID-19 samples originated in the United States, Italy and Spain. PBMCs, B-cell-depleted T cells, or T cells provided the cDNA or gDNA that made up the material.

V was clipped by 0 bases and J by 1 base, with 10 bases between them. The CDR3 has 16 amino acids. CDR1 SGDLS and CDR2 YYNGEE come from the germline V gene. Original processing methods: Counts of nucleated cells, estimated from reference gene primer amplification, were obtained. The method was immunoSEQ multiplex PCR; TCRdb's version includes in-frame clones alone and lacks a portion of them. V, J and clone size derive from that table, while D and trimming were established from the DNA sequence. The data hold some 140,000 clones, with approximately 84% observed a single time. This chain uses TRBV9 with TRBJ2-2; the D gene is possibly TRBD1 (6 bases). This sequence was found in a woman aged 80 or older with acute or convalescent COVID-19. Sequenced: peripheral blood. The CDR3 loop reads CASSVDTGLNTGELFF. The CDR3 nucleotides are TGTGCCAGCAGCGTAGACACAGGGCTGAACACCGGGGAGCTGTTTTTT. Full variable domain (missing parts from reference TRBV9 and TRBJ2-2): DSGVTQTPKHLITATGQRVTLRCSPRSGDLSVYWYQQSLDQGLQFLIQYYNGEERAKGNILERFSAQQFPDLHSELNLSSLELGDSALYFCASSVDTGLNTGELFFGEGSRLTVL.